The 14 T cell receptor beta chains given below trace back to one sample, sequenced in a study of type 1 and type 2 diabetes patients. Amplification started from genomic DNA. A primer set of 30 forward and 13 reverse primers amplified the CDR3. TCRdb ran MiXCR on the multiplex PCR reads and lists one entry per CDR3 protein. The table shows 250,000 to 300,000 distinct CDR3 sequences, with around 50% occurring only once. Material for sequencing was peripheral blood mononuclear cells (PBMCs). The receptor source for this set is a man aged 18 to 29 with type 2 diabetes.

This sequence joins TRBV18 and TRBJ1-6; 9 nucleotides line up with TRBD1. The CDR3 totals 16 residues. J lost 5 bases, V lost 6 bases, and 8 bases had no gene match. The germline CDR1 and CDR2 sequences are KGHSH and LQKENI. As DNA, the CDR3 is TGTGCCAGCTCGCCTAGGACAGGGGAGGATAATTCACCCCTCCACTTT. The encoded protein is CASSPRTGEDNSPLHF.

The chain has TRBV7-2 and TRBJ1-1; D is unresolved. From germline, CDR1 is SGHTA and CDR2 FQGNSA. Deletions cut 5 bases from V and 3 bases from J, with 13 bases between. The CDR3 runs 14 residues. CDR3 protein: CASSVVERDTEAFF. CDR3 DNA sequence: TGTGCCAGCAGCGTAGTGGAGAGGGACACTGAAGCTTTCTTT.

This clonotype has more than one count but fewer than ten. CDR3: CASSLGAANSPLHF. CDR3 coding DNA: TGTGCCAGCAGCTTAGGGGCCGCCAATTCACCCCTCCACTTT. This chain uses TRBV7-3 with TRBJ1-6, with D maybe TRBD1 (5 bases). The CDR3 has 14 residues. The V end was cut by 2 bases, the J end by 7 bases, with 9 bases between. The germline gives CDR1 SGHTA, CDR2 FQGTGA. Variable domain in full (rest from reference TRBV7-3 and TRBJ1-6): GAGVSQTPSNKVTEKGKYVELRCDPISGHTALYWYRQSLGQGPEFLIYFQGTGAADDSGLPNDRFFAVRPEGSVSTLKIQRTERGDSAVYLCASSLGAANSPLHFGNGTRLTVT.

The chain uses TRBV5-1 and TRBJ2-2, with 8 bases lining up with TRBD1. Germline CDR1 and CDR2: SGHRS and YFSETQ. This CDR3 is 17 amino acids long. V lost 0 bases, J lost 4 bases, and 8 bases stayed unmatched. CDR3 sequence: CASSLVPQGAITGELFF. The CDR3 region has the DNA TGCGCCAGCAGCTTGGTGCCCCAGGGGGCGATCACCGGGGAGCTGTTTTTT.

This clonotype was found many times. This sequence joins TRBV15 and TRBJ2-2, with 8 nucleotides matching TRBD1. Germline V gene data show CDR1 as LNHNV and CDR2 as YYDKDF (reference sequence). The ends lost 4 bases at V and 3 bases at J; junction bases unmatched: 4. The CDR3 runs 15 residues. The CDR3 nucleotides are TGTGCCACCAGCATAGGACAGGGTGACACCGGGGAGCTGTTTTTT. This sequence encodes CATSIGQGDTGELFF.

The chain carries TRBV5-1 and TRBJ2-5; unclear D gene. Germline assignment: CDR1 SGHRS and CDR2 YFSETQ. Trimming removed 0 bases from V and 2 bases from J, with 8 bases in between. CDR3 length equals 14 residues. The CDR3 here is CASSLGVAQETQYF. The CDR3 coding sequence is TGCGCCAGCAGCTTGGGGGTAGCTCAAGAGACCCAGTACTTC.

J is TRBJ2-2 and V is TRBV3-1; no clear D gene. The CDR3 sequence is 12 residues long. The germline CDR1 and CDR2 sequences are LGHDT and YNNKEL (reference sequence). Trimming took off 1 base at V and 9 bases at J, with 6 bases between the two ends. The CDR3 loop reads CASSQGRRELFF. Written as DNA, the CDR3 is TGTGCCAGCAGCCAAGGTAGACGGGAGCTGTTTTTT.

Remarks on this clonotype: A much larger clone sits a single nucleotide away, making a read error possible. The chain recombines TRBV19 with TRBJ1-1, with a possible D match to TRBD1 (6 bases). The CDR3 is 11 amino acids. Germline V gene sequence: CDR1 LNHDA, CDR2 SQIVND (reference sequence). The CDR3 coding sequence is TGTGCCAGTACGGGGGGCACTGAAACTTTCTTT. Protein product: CASTGGTETFF.

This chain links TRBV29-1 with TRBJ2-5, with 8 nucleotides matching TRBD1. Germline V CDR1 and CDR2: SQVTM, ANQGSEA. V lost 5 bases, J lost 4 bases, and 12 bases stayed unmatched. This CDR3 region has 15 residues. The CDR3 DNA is TGCAGCGTTAAAGTCGGGGTCAGGGGGCGAGAGACCCAGTACTTC. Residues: CSVKVGVRGRETQYF.

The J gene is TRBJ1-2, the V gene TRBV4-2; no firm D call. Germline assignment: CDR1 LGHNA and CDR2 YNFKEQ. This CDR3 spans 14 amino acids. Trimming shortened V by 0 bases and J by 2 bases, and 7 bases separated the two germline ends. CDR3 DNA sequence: TGTGCCAGCAGCCAAGAGGTACGGAACTATGGCTACACCTTC. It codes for CASSQEVRNYGYTF.

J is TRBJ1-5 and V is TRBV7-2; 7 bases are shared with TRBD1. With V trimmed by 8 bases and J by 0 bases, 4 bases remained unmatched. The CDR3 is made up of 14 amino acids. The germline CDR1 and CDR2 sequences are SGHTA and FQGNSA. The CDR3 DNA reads TGTGCCAGCGAAGACAGGGATAGCAATCAGCCCCAGCATTTT. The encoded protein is CASEDRDSNQPQHF.

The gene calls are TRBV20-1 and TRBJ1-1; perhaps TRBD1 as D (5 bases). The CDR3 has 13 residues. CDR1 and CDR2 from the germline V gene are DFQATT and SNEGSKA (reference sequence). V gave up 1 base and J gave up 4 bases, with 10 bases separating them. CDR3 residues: CSARVPGGTEAFF. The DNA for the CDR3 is TGCAGTGCTAGAGTACCTGGGGGCACTGAAGCTTTCTTT.

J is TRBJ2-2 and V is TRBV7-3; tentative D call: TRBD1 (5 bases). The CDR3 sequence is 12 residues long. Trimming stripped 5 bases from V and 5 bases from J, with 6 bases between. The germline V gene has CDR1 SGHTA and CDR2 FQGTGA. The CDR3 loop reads CASSPGTGELFF. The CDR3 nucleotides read TGTGCCAGCAGCCCAGGGACCGGGGAGCTGTTTTTT.

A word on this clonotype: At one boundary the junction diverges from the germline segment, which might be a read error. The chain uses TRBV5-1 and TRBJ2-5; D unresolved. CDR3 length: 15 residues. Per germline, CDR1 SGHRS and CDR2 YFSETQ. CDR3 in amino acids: CPSSLEQKMGETQYF. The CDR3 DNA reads TGCCCCAGCAGCTTGGAACAGAAGATGGGGGAGACCCAGTACTTC.